This TCR beta chain appears in the sequencing data of a study of siplizumab effects on memory and regulatory T cells. Concerning this clone itself: Antigen specificity is unknown.

The CDR3 covers 12 residues. V was pared by 2 bases and J by 5 bases, with 7 bases between. Germline V gene data show CDR1 as MNHNS and CDR2 as SASEGT. Profiled with immunoSEQ multiplex PCR; TCRdb holds only in-frame clones, not every one. This table has around 100,000 clones, roughly 92% appearing once. Overall study findings and caveats: Among sequences traceable to unstimulated CD4+ memory cells, alloreactive ones were significantly reduced by siplizumab.

The chain uses TRBV6-1 and TRBJ2-7; D is unclear. The receptor's source is a human donor in good health. Sequenced: CD4+ T cells sorted from blood. This CDR3 is CASSELWDEQYF. The CDR3 DNA is TGTGCCAGCAGTGAACTCTGGGACGAGCAGTACTTC.